Presented here are 21 T cell receptor beta chains from one specimen sequenced in a study of blood T cell repertoires in COVID-19 (dated by TCRdb to 2020 to 2022). Library method: the immunoSEQ multiplex PCR assay. Not all clones reach the TCRdb copy of this immuneACCESS table, which keeps in-frame sequences only. Checked studies attribute under half of the gap to unresolved V genes and leave the rest unexplained. The sample table contains a few hundred thousand clones; only one count was recorded for around 86% of them. The ten top clones hold around 3% of the sample. Sequences were obtained from peripheral blood. These receptors came from a woman aged 30 to 39 with active or convalescent COVID-19.

This clone was seen only a few times. This chain uses TRBV19 with TRBJ1-6; 7 bases agree with TRBD1. V was clipped by 6 bases and J by 5 bases; unmatched bases: 1. The CDR3 totals 13 residues. Germline CDR1 and CDR2: LNHDA and SQIVND (reference sequence). The CDR3 nucleotides are TGTGCCAGTAGAACAGGGGATAATTCACCCCTCCACTTT. This sequence encodes CASRTGDNSPLHF.

Turning to this clone: One junction end does not reproduce the germline sequence, and a read error may be involved. The V gene is TRBV7-7, the J gene TRBJ1-4, with 8 bases fitting TRBD1. The CDR3 extends over 14 amino acids. Germline loops: CDR1 SSHAT, CDR2 FNYEAQ (reference sequence). CDR3 sequence reads: CASSLARGREKLFF. The DNA of the CDR3 is TGTGCTAGCAGCTTAGCCAGGGGGCGTGAAAAACTGTTTTTT. Complete variable domain (other parts from reference TRBV7-7 and TRBJ1-4): GAGVSQSPRYKVTKRGQDVTLRCDPISSHATLYWYQQALGQGPEFLTYFNYEAQPDKSGLPSDRFSAERPEGSISTLTIQRTEQRDSAMYRCASSLARGREKLFFGSGTQLSVL.

This clone was observed a few times. The rearrangement uses TRBV2 and TRBJ2-2; D remains unclear. The CDR3 extends over 14 amino acids. V lost 6 bases, J lost 0 bases, and 8 bases lay in between. Germline lookup yields CDR1 SNHLY and CDR2 FYNNEI. CDR3 bases: TGTGCCAGCAGCTATACGTCGAACACCGGGGAGCTGTTTTTT. Amino acids: CASSYTSNTGELFF.

The rearrangement uses TRBV20-1 and TRBJ2-7, with no clear D. The CDR3 consists of 11 residues. Germline V gives CDR1 DFQATT, CDR2 SNEGSKA (reference sequence). The germline V and J ends were trimmed by 0 bases and 3 bases, with 3 bases remaining between them. Here the CDR3 DNA reads TGCAGTGCTAGAGACTTCTACGAGCAGTACTTC. Amino acid sequence: CSARDFYEQYF.

The chain recombines TRBV29-1 with TRBJ1-2; D gene ambiguous. Germline V lookup: CDR1 SQVTM, CDR2 ANQGSEA. The CDR3 has 13 residues. V lost 5 bases and J lost 2, with 12 bases in between. The DNA for the CDR3 is TGCAGCGTTCTCCCCGTCACAAACTATGGCTACACCTTC. As protein: CSVLPVTNYGYTF. Full variable domain (remainder filled in from reference TRBV29-1 and TRBJ1-2): SAVISQKPSRDICQRGTSLTIQCQVDSQVTMMFWYRQQPGQSLTLIATANQGSEATYESGFVIDKFPISRPNLTFSTLTVSNMSPEDSSIYLCSVLPVTNYGYTFGSGTRLTVV.

The chain employs TRBV5-4 and TRBJ2-2; 13 nucleotides align to TRBD2. In germline, CDR1 is SGHNT, CDR2 YYREEE (reference sequence). With V trimmed by 4 bases and J by 5 bases, 8 bases remained unmatched. There are 17 residues in the CDR3. The CDR3 coding sequence is TGTGCCAGCAGCCCCTGGACTAGCGGGGGCCTGACCGGGGAGCTGTTTTTT. This translates into CASSPWTSGGLTGELFF.

In its sample, this clone was seen once. The same CDR3 also results from other DNA sequences found in this sample. The chain has TRBV19 and TRBJ2-7; 16 positions match TRBD2. The CDR3 is 15 residues long. The trim removed 5 bases at V and 4 bases at J, leaving 2 bases unmatched. Germline-derived CDR1 and CDR2 are LNHDA and SQIVND (reference sequence). As DNA, the CDR3 is TGTGCCAGTAGTCCGGGACTAGCGGGGGGGTACGAGCAGTACTTC. It encodes CASSPGLAGGYEQYF.

V usage is TRBV6-2 or TRBV6-3 and J usage is TRBJ2-5; 8 positions agree with TRBD2. Trimming took 5 bases from V and 8 from J; bases not matched to a gene: 13. The CDR3 is 15 residues long. Germline loops: CDR1 MNHEY, CDR2 SVGEGT. For the CDR3, the DNA is TGTGCCAGCAGTCCGGGTAGCGGGGCCCTCGGAACCCAGTACTTC. Protein product: CASSPGSGALGTQYF.

About this clone itself: One end of the junction fails to match germline, which may point to a read error. The rearrangement uses TRBV7-6 and TRBJ2-1; 12 nucleotides line up with TRBD2. From germline, CDR1 is SGHVS and CDR2 FNYEAQ. The CDR3 contains 16 residues. The CDR3 loop reads CASSLAGGLSYNEQFF. The CDR3 coding sequence is TGTGCCAGCAGCCTAGCGGGGGGGCTATCCTACAATGAGCAGTTCTTC.

The chain uses TRBV15 and TRBJ1-1; TRBD1 is a possible D gene (5 bases). The CDR3 consists of 16 residues. The V end lost 0 bases, the J end lost 3 bases, and 14 bases lay between the germline ends. The germline V gene encodes CDR1 LNHNV and CDR2 YYDKDF (reference sequence). The CDR3 region has the DNA TGTGCCACCAGCAGAGATCGGGGTTGGGGGGACACTGAAGCTTTCTTT. Encoded protein: CATSRDRGWGDTEAFF.

The rearrangement joins TRBV5-4 to TRBJ1-4; TRBD1 is a possible D gene (5 bases). This CDR3 spans 15 amino acids. V was shortened by 0 bases and J by 6 bases, with 12 bases between the two germline ends. Germline-derived CDR1 and CDR2 are SGHNT and YYREEE (reference sequence). This CDR3 is CASSLDQGTYEKLFF. The DNA for the CDR3 is TGTGCCAGCAGCTTGGACCAGGGTACCTATGAAAAACTGTTTTTT.

The rearrangement links TRBV29-1 to TRBJ2-1; 8 bases align to TRBD1. The CDR3 covers 14 residues. Germline CDR1 is SQVTM and CDR2 is ANQGSEA. V was clipped by 8 bases and J by 1 base; unmatched bases: 7. CDR3 sequence: CSTDRGLSYNEQFF. DNA for the CDR3: TGCAGCACTGACAGGGGTCTTTCCTACAATGAGCAGTTCTTC.

V is TRBV28 and J is TRBJ2-7; D remains ambiguous. V was trimmed by 5 bases and J by 4 bases, leaving 6 bases between them. The CDR3 is made up of 11 amino acids. Germline assignment: CDR1 MDHEN and CDR2 SYDVKM. The CDR3 nucleotides read TGTGCCAGCAGTGTCCGTTACGAGCAGTACTTC. This encodes CASSVRYEQYF.

This clone was observed a handful of times. The gene calls are TRBV5-1 and TRBJ1-1; unclear D gene. Germline values: CDR1 SGHRS, CDR2 YFSETQ. The V and J ends lost 1 base and 4 bases respectively, with 11 bases between them. CDR3 length: 14 amino acids. The CDR3 protein is CASSLMISGTEAFF. The CDR3, as DNA: TGCGCCAGCAGCTTGATGATCTCAGGCACTGAAGCTTTCTTT.

The rearrangement joins TRBV7-9 to TRBJ2-5, with D possibly being TRBD1 (6 bases). This CDR3 has 15 amino acids. The V gene lost 2 bases and the J gene lost 1 base, with 11 bases spanning the gap. Germline V gene sequence: CDR1 SEHNR, CDR2 FQNEAQ (reference sequence). CDR3 amino acids: CASSLSGAAQETQYF. The CDR3 region has the DNA TGTGCCAGCAGCTTATCAGGGGCCGCCCAAGAGACCCAGTACTTC.

This rearrangement joins TRBV10-3 to TRBJ1-1; D call uncertain. The CDR3 has 15 residues. Germline V gene lookup returns CDR1 ENHRY and CDR2 SYGVKD. Trimming pared 0 bases from V and 1 base from J, leaving 9 bases between. The CDR3 protein is CAISESAQPNTEAFF. The DNA for the CDR3 is TGTGCCATCAGTGAGTCGGCACAGCCGAACACTGAAGCTTTCTTT.

This chain uses TRBV7-9 with TRBJ2-2, with 8 bases that match TRBD2. V lost 5 bases, J lost 5 bases, and 13 bases stayed unmatched. Germline V lookup: CDR1 SEHNR, CDR2 FQNEAQ (reference sequence). This CDR3 is built from 17 residues. The CDR3, as DNA: TGTGCCAGCAGCCAGACCCGAACGGGGGGGCCGACCGGGGAGCTGTTTTTT. The encoded protein is CASSQTRTGGPTGELFF.

This clone was recorded at least ten times. The rearrangement links TRBV6-5 to TRBJ1-5; 10 bases match TRBD1. From germline, CDR1 is MNHEY and CDR2 SVGAGI. V lost 5 bases to trimming and J lost 5 bases; unmatched junction nucleotides: 3. CDR3 size: 14 residues. The CDR3: CASSPDRGYQPQHF. CDR3 nucleotides: TGTGCCAGCAGTCCGGACAGGGGGTATCAGCCCCAGCATTTT.

The rearrangement links TRBV2 to TRBJ2-2; TRBD1 aligns across 8 bases. This CDR3 has 15 residues. The trim removed 4 bases at V and 2 bases at J, leaving 3 bases unmatched. Germline assignment: CDR1 SNHLY and CDR2 FYNNEI. CDR3 in DNA: TGTGCCAGCAGTGTGGGACAGGTTAACACCGGGGAGCTGTTTTTT. Amino acids: CASSVGQVNTGELFF.

Concerning this clone itself: Other nucleotide sequences in the sample specify the same CDR3. The chain couples TRBV29-1 to TRBJ1-1; 7 bases are shared with TRBD1. With 4 bases clipped from V and 2 bases from J, the junction kept 4 bases outside the gene matches. CDR1 SQVTM and CDR2 ANQGSEA come from the germline V gene. The CDR3 length is 13 residues. CDR3: CSVVRGANTEAFF. The CDR3 DNA is TGCAGCGTTGTCAGGGGGGCTAACACTGAAGCTTTCTTT.

The rearrangement joins TRBV28 to TRBJ2-2, with 11 bases lining up with TRBD2. After removal of 5 bases from V and 4 bases from J, the junction contained 18 bases not matched to a gene. The CDR3 runs 20 residues. Germline assignment: CDR1 MDHEN and CDR2 SYDVKM. In nucleotides, the CDR3 is TGTGCCAGCAGTCCCCGAGGGTTGTTAGCGGGGGGGCCGGCCACCGGGGAGCTGTTTTTT. Translated, it gives CASSPRGLLAGGPATGELFF.